This passage covers 14 T cell receptor beta chains from one sample sequenced in a study of T-cell memory formation after mild COVID-19. TCRdb fed the 5' RACE reads into MiXCR, producing one record per CDR3 protein. This sample has roughly 450,000 distinct CDR3 sequences; roughly 18% occur once, and the top ten carry 9% to 15%. Sequenced material: PBMCs or a T cell subset sorted from them (not recorded which). These TCRs come from an adult woman who had mild COVID-19 (a few samples of this study predate the infection). Cell type and time point are not known.

The chain is built from TRBV5-1 and TRBJ1-6; 9 bases match TRBD1. The V and J ends lost 3 bases and 8 bases, in that order; junction bases with no gene match: 6. CDR1 and CDR2 from the germline V gene are SGHRS and YFSETQ. CDR3 size: 15 residues. CDR3 coding DNA: TGCGCCAGCAGCTACGGACAGGGGTCCTATTCACCCCTCCACTTT. Translation gives CASSYGQGSYSPLHF.

J is TRBJ1-2 and V is TRBV30; D not certain. This CDR3 has 16 residues. Germline CDR1 GTSNPN, CDR2 SVGIG (reference sequence). The germline V and J ends were trimmed by 2 bases and 8 bases, with 24 bases remaining between them. The CDR3 sequence: CAWSPSPDKAQKGYTF. As DNA, the CDR3 is TGTGCCTGGAGTCCAAGCCCTGACAAGGCCCAAAAGGGCTACACCTTC.

The rearrangement uses TRBV9 and TRBJ2-1; maybe TRBD2 (6 bases). CDR1 and CDR2 from the germline V gene are SGDLS and YYNGEE. V was trimmed by 6 bases and J by 5 bases, leaving 9 bases between them. This CDR3 has 12 amino acids. The CDR3 sequence is CASNGGNNEQFF. CDR3 DNA sequence: TGTGCCAGCAACGGGGGAAACAATGAGCAGTTCTTC.

This clonotype occurred a few times. This chain connects TRBV29-1 to TRBJ1-1; 8 positions match TRBD1. Germline CDR1 SQVTM, CDR2 ANQGSEA. V trimming: 4 bases; J trimming: 5 bases; junction bases outside the gene matches: 9. CDR3 length equals 14 residues. The CDR3 here is CSVAQGARGTEAFF. The CDR3 DNA is TGCAGCGTTGCCCAGGGGGCGAGAGGGACTGAAGCTTTCTTT.

The J gene is TRBJ2-1, the V gene TRBV12-3 or TRBV12-4; TRBD2 matches 13 bases. This CDR3 contains 14 residues. V lost 8 bases and J lost 11; bases outside the gene matches: 9. CDR3 residues: CASRTGTSGTKQFF. CDR3 DNA: TGTGCCAGCCGAACCGGGACTAGCGGGACCAAGCAGTTCTTC.

The genes are TRBV12-3 or TRBV12-4 and TRBJ2-7; unclear D gene. CDR3 size: 13 residues. V was pared by 4 bases and J by 6 bases, with 13 bases between. The CDR3 loop reads CASSSDPAREQYF. The CDR3 DNA is TGTGCCAGCAGTTCAGACCCTGCCCGCGAGCAGTACTTC.

The chain is built from TRBV3-1 and TRBJ2-1, with 9 bases lining up with TRBD2. V dropped 5 bases and J dropped 7; count of bases not matched to a gene: 12. Germline lookup yields CDR1 LGHDT and CDR2 YNNKEL (reference sequence). The CDR3 has 16 amino acids. The CDR3 spells CASSGGIAGVGNEQFF. The CDR3 bases are TGTGCCAGCAGCGGGGGGATAGCGGGAGTAGGGAATGAGCAGTTCTTC.

This clonotype was counted a few times. The DNA of the CDR3 is TGCAGCGTCCCTAACCGGGACTACCAGTTCTTC. This encodes CSVPNRDYQFF. The chain couples TRBV29-1 to TRBJ2-1; TRBD2 aligns across 7 bases. CDR1 and CDR2 from the germline V gene are SQVTM and ANQGSEA. The CDR3 sequence is 11 residues long. V lost 6 bases and J lost 13; bases outside the gene matches: 9.

This chain links TRBV9 with TRBJ2-3; D is ambiguous. V lost 0 bases to trimming and J lost 4 bases, with 15 bases between them. This CDR3 is 16 amino acids long. The V gene's germline CDR1 is SGDLS and CDR2 YYNGEE. The CDR3 DNA follows: TGTGCCAGCAGCGTAGCTTCGGACCCGAGTGCAGATACGCAGTATTTT. It translates to CASSVASDPSADTQYF.

The chain links TRBV4-2 to TRBJ2-2; unclear D gene. The CDR3 totals 14 residues. Per germline, CDR1 LGHNA and CDR2 YNFKEQ. V shed 1 base and J shed 9 bases, with 12 bases lying between them. CDR3 bases: TGTGCCAGCAGCCAAGGGTCCCCCGAGCGGGAGCTGTTTTTT. Translation: CASSQGSPERELFF.

This clonotype was observed many times. This chain connects TRBV6-4 to TRBJ2-3; D may be TRBD1 or TRBD2 (5 bases each). The germline V gene encodes CDR1 MRHNA and CDR2 SNTAGT. The CDR3 length is 16 residues. The germline V and J ends were trimmed by 0 bases and 4 bases, with 14 bases remaining between them. CDR3 in amino acids: CASSDSRVGDADTQYF. The CDR3 DNA is TGTGCCAGCAGTGACTCGAGGGTAGGGGATGCAGATACGCAGTATTTT.

The table lists this clonotype with a few counts. The chain uses TRBV27 and TRBJ2-3; 9 nucleotides line up with TRBD2. CDR1 and CDR2 from the germline V gene are MNHEY and SMNVEV (reference sequence). V shed 6 bases, J shed 4 bases, and the junction held 11 bases outside the gene matches. The CDR3 has 16 amino acids. Here the CDR3 reads CASRLTWGLAPDTQYF. CDR3 bases: TGTGCCAGCAGGCTGACGTGGGGACTAGCCCCAGATACGCAGTATTTT.

This clonotype was detected a few times. J is TRBJ1-1 and V is TRBV3-1, with no clear D. The CDR3 has 17 amino acids. With 1 base removed from V and 4 bases from J, the gap between germline ends came to 19 bases. Germline assignment: CDR1 LGHDT and CDR2 YNNKEL (reference sequence). The CDR3 is CASSQGLTLNRGTEAFF. The CDR3 DNA is TGTGCCAGCAGCCAAGGTCTGACTCTGAACCGAGGCACTGAAGCTTTCTTT.

This chain links TRBV6-5 with TRBJ2-3; perhaps D is TRBD1 or TRBD2 (5 bases each). The germline V gene encodes CDR1 MNHEY and CDR2 SVGAGI. V was trimmed by 5 bases and J by 0 bases, leaving 12 bases between them. There are 15 residues in the CDR3. The CDR3 DNA follows: TGTGCCAGCAGTACTAGGGACGTTAGCACAGATACGCAGTATTTT. Residues: CASSTRDVSTDTQYF.